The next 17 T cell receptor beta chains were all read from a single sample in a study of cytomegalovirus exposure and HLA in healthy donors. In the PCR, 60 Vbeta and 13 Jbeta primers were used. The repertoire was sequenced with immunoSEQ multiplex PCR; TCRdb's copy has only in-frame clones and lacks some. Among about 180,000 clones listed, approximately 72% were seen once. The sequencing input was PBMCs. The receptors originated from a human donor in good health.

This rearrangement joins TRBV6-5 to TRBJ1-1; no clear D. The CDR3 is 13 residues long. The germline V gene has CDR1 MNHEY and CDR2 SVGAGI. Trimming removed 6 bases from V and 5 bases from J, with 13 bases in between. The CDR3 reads CASRPKEWTEAFF. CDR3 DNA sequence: TGTGCCAGCAGACCGAAAGAGTGGACTGAAGCTTTCTTT.

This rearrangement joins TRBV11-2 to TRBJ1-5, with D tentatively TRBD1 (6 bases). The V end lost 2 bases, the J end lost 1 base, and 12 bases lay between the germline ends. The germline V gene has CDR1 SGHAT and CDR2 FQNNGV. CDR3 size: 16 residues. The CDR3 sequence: CASSLTGQISNQPQHF. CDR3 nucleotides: TGTGCCAGCAGCTTAACCGGACAGATAAGCAATCAGCCCCAGCATTTT.

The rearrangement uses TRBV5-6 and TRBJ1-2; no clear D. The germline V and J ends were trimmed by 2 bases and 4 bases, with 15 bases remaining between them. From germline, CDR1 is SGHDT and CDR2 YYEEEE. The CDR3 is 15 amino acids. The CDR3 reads CASSFRTDTGYGYTF. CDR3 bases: TGTGCCAGCAGCTTCCGCACGGATACGGGCTATGGCTACACCTTC.

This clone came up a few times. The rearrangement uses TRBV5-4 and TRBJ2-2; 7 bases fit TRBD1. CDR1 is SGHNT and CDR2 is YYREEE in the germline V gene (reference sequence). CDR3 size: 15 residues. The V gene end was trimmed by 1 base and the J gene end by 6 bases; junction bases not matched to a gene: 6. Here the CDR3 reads CASSLPDRWAGELFF. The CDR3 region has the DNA TGTGCCAGCAGCTTGCCGGACAGGTGGGCCGGGGAGCTGTTTTTT.

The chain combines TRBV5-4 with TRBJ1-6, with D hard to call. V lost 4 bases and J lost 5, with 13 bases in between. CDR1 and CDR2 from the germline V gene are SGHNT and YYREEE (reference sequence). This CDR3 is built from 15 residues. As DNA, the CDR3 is TGTGCCAGCAGCGAAGGGAGGGTTAATAATTCACCCCTCCACTTT. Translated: CASSEGRVNNSPLHF.

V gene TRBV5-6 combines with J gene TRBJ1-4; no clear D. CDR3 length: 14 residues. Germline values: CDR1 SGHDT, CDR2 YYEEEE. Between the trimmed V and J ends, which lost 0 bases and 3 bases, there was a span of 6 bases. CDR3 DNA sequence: TGTGCCAGCAGCTTGGGGAGACCTAATGAAAAACTGTTTTTT. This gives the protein CASSLGRPNEKLFF.

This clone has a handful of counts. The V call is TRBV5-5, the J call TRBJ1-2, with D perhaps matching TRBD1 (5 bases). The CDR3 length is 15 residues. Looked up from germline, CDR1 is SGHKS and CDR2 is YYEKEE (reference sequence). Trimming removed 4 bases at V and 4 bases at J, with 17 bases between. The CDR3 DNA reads TGTGCCAGCAGCCCCCTCGTCGGGGGAGCCTATGGCTACACCTTC. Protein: CASSPLVGGAYGYTF. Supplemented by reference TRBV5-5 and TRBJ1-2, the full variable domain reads DAGVTQSPTHLIKTRGQQVTLRCSPISGHKSVSWYQQVLGQGPQFIFQYYEKEERGRGNFPDRFSARQFPNYSSELNVNALLLGDSALYLCASSPLVGGAYGYTFGSGTRLTVV.

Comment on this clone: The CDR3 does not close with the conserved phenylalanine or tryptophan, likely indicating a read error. CDR3 nucleotide sequence: TGTGCCACCAGCAGAGTCATCGGCGGGGGCCCTAATTCACCCCTCCACCTT. Protein sequence: CATSRVIGGGPNSPLHL. The V call is TRBV15, the J call TRBJ1-6; tentatively, D is TRBD1 (6 bases). CDR1 is LNHNV, CDR2 YYDKDF, per germline (reference sequence). The CDR3 runs to 17 residues. V was shortened by 1 base and J by 6 bases, with 16 bases between the two germline ends.

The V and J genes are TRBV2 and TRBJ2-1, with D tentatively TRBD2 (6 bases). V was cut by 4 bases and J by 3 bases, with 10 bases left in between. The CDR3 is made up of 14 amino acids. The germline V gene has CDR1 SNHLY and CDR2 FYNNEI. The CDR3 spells CASSAGVLYNEQFF. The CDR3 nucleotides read TGTGCCAGCAGTGCGGGGGTCCTCTACAATGAGCAGTTCTTC.

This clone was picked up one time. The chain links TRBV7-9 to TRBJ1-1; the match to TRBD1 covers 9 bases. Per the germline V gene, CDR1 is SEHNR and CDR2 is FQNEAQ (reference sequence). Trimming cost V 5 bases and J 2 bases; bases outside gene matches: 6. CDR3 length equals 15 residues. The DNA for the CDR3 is TGTGCCAGCAGCACAACGGGACAGGGTAACACTGAAGCTTTCTTT. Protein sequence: CASSTTGQGNTEAFF. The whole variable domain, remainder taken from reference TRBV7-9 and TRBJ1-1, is DTGVSQNPRHKITKRGQNVTFRCDPISEHNRLYWYRQTLGQGPEFLTYFQNEAQLEKSRLLSDRFSAERPKGSFSTLEIQRTEQGDSAMYLCASSTTGQGNTEAFFGQGTRLTVV.

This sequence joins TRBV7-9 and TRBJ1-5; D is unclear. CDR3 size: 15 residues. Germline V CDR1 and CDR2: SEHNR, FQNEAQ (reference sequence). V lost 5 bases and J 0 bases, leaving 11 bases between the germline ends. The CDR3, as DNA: TGTGCCAGCAGCCCCGGGTTGGGTAGCAATCAGCCCCAGCATTTT. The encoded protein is CASSPGLGSNQPQHF.

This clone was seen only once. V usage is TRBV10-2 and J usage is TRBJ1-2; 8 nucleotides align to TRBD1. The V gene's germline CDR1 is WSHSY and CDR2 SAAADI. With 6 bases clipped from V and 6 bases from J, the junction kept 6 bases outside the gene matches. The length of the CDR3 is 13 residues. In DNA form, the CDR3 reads TGCGCCAGCAGAGGCAGGGGGCAGGATGGCTACACCTTC. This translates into CASRGRGQDGYTF.

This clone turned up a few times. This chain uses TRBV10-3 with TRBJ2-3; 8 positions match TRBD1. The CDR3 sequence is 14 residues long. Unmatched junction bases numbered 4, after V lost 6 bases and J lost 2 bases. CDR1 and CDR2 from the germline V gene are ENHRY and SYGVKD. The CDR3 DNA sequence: TGTGCCATCAGCCCGGGACAGGACACAGATACGCAGTATTTT. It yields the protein CAISPGQDTDTQYF.

CDR3 amino acids: CASSQRTGTGEKLFF. DNA of the CDR3: TGTGCCAGCAGCCAACGGACAGGGACAGGAGAAAAACTGTTTTTT. J is TRBJ1-4 and V is TRBV4-2, with 8 bases lining up with TRBD1. The CDR3 length is 15 residues. The J segment lost 8 bases and the V segment lost 2 bases, leaving 7 bases of the junction unmatched. CDR1 is LGHNA and CDR2 is YNFKEQ in the germline V gene.

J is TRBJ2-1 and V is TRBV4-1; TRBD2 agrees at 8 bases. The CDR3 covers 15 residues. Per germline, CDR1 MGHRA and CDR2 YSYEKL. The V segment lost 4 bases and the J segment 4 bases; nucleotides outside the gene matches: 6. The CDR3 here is CASSPGGASYNEQFF. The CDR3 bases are TGCGCCAGCAGCCCCGGGGGGGCGAGTTACAATGAGCAGTTCTTC.

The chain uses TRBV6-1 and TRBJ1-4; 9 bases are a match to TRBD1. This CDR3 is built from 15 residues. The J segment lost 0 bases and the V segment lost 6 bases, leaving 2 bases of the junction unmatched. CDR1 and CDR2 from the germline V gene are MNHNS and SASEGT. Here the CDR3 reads CASRDRGATNEKLFF. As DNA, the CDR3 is TGTGCCAGCAGGGACAGGGGTGCAACTAATGAAAAACTGTTTTTT.

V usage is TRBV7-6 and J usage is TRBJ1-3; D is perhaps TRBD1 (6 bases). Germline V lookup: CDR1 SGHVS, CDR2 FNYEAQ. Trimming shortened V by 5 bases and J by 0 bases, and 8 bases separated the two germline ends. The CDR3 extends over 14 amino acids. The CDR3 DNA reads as TGTGCCAGCAGCCCGACAGGCTCTGGAAACACCATATATTTT. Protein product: CASSPTGSGNTIYF.